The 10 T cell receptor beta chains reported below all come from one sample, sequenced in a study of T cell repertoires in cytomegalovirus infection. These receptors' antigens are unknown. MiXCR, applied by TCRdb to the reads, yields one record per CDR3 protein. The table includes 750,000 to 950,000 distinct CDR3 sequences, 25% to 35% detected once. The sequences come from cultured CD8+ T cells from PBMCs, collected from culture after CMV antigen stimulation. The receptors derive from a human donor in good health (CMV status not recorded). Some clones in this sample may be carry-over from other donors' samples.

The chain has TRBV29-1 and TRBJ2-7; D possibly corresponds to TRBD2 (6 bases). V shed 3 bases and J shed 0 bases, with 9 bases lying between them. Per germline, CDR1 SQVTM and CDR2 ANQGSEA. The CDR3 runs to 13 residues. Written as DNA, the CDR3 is TGCAGCGTTGAGGAGGGTGACTCCTACGAGCAGTACTTC. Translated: CSVEEGDSYEQYF.

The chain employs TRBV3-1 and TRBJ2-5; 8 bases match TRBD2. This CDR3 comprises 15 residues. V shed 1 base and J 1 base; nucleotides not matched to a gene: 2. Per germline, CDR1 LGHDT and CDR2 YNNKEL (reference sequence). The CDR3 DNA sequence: TGTGCCAGCAGCCAAGTCGCGGGGGGCCAAGAGACCCAGTACTTC. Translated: CASSQVAGGQETQYF.

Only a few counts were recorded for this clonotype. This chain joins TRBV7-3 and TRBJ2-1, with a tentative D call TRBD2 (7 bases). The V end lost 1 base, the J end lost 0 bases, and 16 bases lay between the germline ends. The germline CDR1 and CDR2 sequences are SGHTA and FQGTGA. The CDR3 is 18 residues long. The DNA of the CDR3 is TGTGCCAGCAGCTTAAAGGGGGTGGGGGGGAACTCCTACAATGAGCAGTTCTTC. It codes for CASSLKGVGGNSYNEQFF.

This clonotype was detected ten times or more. CDR3 coding DNA: TGCGCCAGCAGCCAACCGACAGGGACTGGGGAAGCTTTCTTT. This codes for CASSQPTGTGEAFF. The chain carries TRBV4-1 and TRBJ1-1; 7 nucleotides align to TRBD1. The germline V gene encodes CDR1 MGHRA and CDR2 YSYEKL. This CDR3 spans 14 amino acids. V shed 2 bases, J shed 8 bases, and the junction held 8 bases outside the gene matches.

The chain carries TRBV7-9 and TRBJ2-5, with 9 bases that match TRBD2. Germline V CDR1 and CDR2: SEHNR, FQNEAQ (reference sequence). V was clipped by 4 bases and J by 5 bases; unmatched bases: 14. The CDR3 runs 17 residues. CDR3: CASSSLSLGLAGETQYF. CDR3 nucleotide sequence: TGTGCCAGCAGCTCCCTATCGCTGGGACTAGCAGGGGAGACCCAGTACTTC.

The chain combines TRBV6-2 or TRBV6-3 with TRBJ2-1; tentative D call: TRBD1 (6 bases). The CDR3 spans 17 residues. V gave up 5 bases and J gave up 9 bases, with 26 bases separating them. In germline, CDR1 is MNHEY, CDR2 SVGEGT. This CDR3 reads CASSLTRTGKDRLEQFF. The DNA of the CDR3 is TGTGCCAGCAGTCTTACCCGTACAGGGAAAGACCGCCTTGAGCAGTTCTTC.

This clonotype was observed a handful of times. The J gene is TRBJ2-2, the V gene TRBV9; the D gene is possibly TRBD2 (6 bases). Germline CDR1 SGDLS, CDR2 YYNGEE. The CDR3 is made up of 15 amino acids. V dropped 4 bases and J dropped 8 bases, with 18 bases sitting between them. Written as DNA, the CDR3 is TGTGCCAGCAGCCCGCGGGGATCCAGGAGTGGGGAGCTGTTTTTT. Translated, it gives CASSPRGSRSGELFF.

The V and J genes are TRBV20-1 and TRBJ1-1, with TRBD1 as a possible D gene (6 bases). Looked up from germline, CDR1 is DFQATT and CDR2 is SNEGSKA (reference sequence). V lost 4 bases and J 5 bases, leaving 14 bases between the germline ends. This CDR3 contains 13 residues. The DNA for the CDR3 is TGCAGTGCTACCCCTGGGGGCTGGACTGAAGCTTTCTTT. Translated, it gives CSATPGGWTEAFF.

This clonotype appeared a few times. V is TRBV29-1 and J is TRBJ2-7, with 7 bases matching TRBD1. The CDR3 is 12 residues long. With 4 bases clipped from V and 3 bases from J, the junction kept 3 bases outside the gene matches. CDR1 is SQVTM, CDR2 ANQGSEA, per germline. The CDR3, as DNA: TGCAGCGTTGTCAACAGGGGCTACGAGCAGTACTTC. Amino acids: CSVVNRGYEQYF.

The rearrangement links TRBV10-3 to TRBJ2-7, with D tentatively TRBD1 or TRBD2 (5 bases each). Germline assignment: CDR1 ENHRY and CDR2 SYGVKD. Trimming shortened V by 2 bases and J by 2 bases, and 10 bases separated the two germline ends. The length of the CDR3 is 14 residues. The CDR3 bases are TGTGCCATCAGTGAGGTCGGGACCACCTACGAGCAGTACTTC. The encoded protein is CAISEVGTTYEQYF.